This T cell receptor beta chain was profiled in a study of shared clonotypes between healthy human individuals. Study at large: Plates per donor: three CD4 naive, three CD4 memory, two CD8 naive, one CD8 memory. Study-wide points: Sampling covered nothing but blood. Tissue TCR repertoires likely differ from those found in blood.

Of note for this clone: Its antigen remains unidentified.

The ends were cut back, 4 bases at V and 5 bases at J, with 13 bases in the middle. There are 15 residues in the CDR3. The germline gives CDR1 SGHNT, CDR2 YYREEE (reference sequence). Method: immunoSEQ multiplex PCR; TCRdb's copy keeps in-frame clones and lacks some. The sample has roughly 2.4 million clones, approximately 95% seen once. The clonotype was recovered from a man younger than 35 in good health. Specimen: naive CD4+ T cells sorted from blood. Regarding subset: CD45RA+ positively selected. The V and J genes are TRBV5-4 and TRBJ1-6; no clear D. CDR3 loop: CASSQFGRNNSPLHF. The CDR3 coding sequence is TGTGCCAGCAGCCAGTTTGGGCGGAATAATTCACCCCTCCACTTT.